Reported below is one TCR beta chain. The junction departs from germline at one end; a sequencing error may be responsible. No patient had autoimmune disease or received systemic immunosuppression. Samples of blood were obtained at baseline, on cycle 4 day 1, and on cycle 7 day 1. The CDR3 runs 11 residues. Germline V lookup: CDR1 GTSNPN, CDR2 SVGIG (reference sequence). This record belongs to a study of OX40 agonist ivuxolimab in advanced cancers. Assay: immunoSEQ multiplex PCR; the TCRdb copy retains only in-frame clones and omits some. The repertoire consists of tens of thousands of clones, with roughly 80% occurring once and the leading ten covering around a quarter.

V is TRBV30 and J is TRBJ2-7; 14 nucleotides match TRBD2. This receptor was obtained from an adult with an advanced solid tumor such as melanoma, head and neck, liver or kidney cancer. This material consisted of CD4+ or CD8+ T cells sorted from blood, taken in a trial of the OX40 agonist ivuxolimab. CDR3 sequence (DNA): TGTGCCTGGAGCGAGGGACTAGCGGGAGTCTTC. Its protein product is CAWSEGLAGVF.